The 7 T cell receptor beta chains below were found in one sample sequenced in a study of low-dose radiotherapy and immunotherapy resistance in tumors. TRAV- and TRBV-specific primers primed first-strand cDNA, covering alpha and beta chains. With a V-primer adapter and a constant-region primer, TCRs were amplified for approximately 19 PCR cycles. TCRdb redid the calling of the reads with MiXCR, one entry per CDR3 protein. Of about 91,000 distinct CDR3 sequences in the sample, 20% to 25% were seen once. The time point is: after trial treatment. Treatment described: LDRT plus nivolumab, ipilimumab, low-dose cyclophosphamide and aspirin (RACIN trial). Sample: PBMCs, taken after low-dose radiotherapy plus immunotherapy. The receptors derive from a female donor with ovarian cancer.

This clonotype has ten or more counts. The rearrangement joins TRBV7-9 to TRBJ2-1; 9 bases fit TRBD2. The CDR3 sequence is 15 residues long. Germline CDR1 SEHNR, CDR2 FQNEAQ (reference sequence). J gave up 9 bases and V 1 base, and 7 bases lay outside the gene matches. The CDR3 sequence is CASSLVAGGKIEQFF. The CDR3 DNA is TGTGCCAGCAGCTTAGTCGCGGGGGGGAAGATTGAGCAGTTCTTC.

This clonotype was seen many times. The rearrangement links TRBV19 to TRBJ2-1; D might be TRBD1 or TRBD2, each matching 5 bases. V lost 3 bases and J lost 8, with 20 bases in between. CDR1 and CDR2 from the germline V gene are LNHDA and SQIVND (reference sequence). The CDR3 has 16 amino acids. The CDR3 DNA follows: TGTGCCAGTAGTATTTGGGGGAGCCCCGAACGGCATGAGCAGTTCTTC. It is translated as CASSIWGSPERHEQFF.

This clonotype was picked up many times. This chain uses TRBV30 with TRBJ2-1; 10 bases line up with TRBD2. From germline, CDR1 is GTSNPN and CDR2 SVGIG (reference sequence). CDR3 length: 20 amino acids. V lost 3 bases and J lost 3; bases outside the gene matches: 20. CDR3 sequence (DNA): TGTGCCTGGAGAGCCGGTGGCAGGGGGGGCTTAGCGGGGGGCTACAATGAGCAGTTCTTC. Protein product: CAWRAGGRGGLAGGYNEQFF.

This clonotype appeared many times. This chain connects TRBV19 to TRBJ1-2, with 8 bases aligning to TRBD1. Trimming cost V 8 bases and J 7 bases; bases outside gene matches: 15. Germline values: CDR1 LNHDA, CDR2 SQIVND (reference sequence). CDR3 length equals 15 residues. The CDR3 spells CASLGSGGAQSGYTF. The CDR3 region has the DNA TGTGCCAGTTTGGGGTCAGGGGGCGCGCAAAGTGGCTACACCTTC.

In the case of this clonotype: A much larger clone differs by one base, so this may be a read error. This chain links TRBV11-2 with TRBJ2-1; D not resolved. This CDR3 is built from 15 residues. Germline V CDR1 and CDR2: SGHAT, FQNNGV. V lost 2 bases, J lost 3 bases, and 11 bases lay in between. CDR3 nucleotide sequence: TGTGCCAGCAGCTTATCCGCGCAAGACTACAATGAGCAGTTCTTC. This gives the protein CASSLSAQDYNEQFF.

There are many counts of this clonotype. In DNA form, the CDR3 reads TGTGCCAGCAGCCTTACGGGACAGTACCAAGAGACCCAGTACTTC. It encodes CASSLTGQYQETQYF. This chain uses TRBV7-9 with TRBJ2-5, with TRBD1 identical over 7 bases. This CDR3 is built from 15 residues. Looked up from germline, CDR1 is SEHNR and CDR2 is FQNEAQ (reference sequence). With 5 bases clipped from V and 0 bases from J, the junction kept 6 bases outside the gene matches.

This clonotype has more than one count but fewer than ten. This chain uses TRBV6-2 or TRBV6-3 with TRBJ1-5, with TRBD1 matching 9 bases. Germline CDR1 MNHEY, CDR2 SVGEGT. The trim removed 6 bases at V and 6 bases at J, leaving 9 bases unmatched. The CDR3 extends over 15 amino acids. The chain's CDR3 is CASSSVRDRVQPQHF. CDR3 sequence (DNA): TGTGCCAGCAGCTCAGTCCGGGACAGGGTTCAGCCCCAGCATTTT.